The entry that follows covers one T cell receptor (beta chain) sequence. Its antigen is unknown. This record belongs to a study of vaccination effects on CD4 cells after COVID-19. TCRdb's table, derived via immunoSEQ multiplex PCR, lists solely in-frame clones and lacks some. Altogether fewer than 65,000 clones are present, roughly 81% being singletons, with the ten largest covering roughly 2.7%. V lost 2 bases and J lost 8, with 15 bases in between. The CDR3 sequence is 14 residues long. Germline V gene sequence: CDR1 GTSNPN, CDR2 SVGIG (reference sequence). Viral peptide pools were used in the ViraFEST assay to expand antigen-specific CD4+ T cells, and sequencing came afterward. Researchers isolated CD4+ T cells once approximately ten days of culture had elapsed. About 2.1 million PBMC were placed in each well, which was supplemented with approximately 10 IU/ml IL-2 and around 9.9 ug/ml peptides. It was on days 3 and 7 that half the medium was replaced with IL-2 medium.

The specimen comprised CD4+ T cells from PBMCs cultured with HCoV-229E spike peptides, sampled before COVID-19 vaccination. The TCR originated in a human donor who received a COVID-19 vaccine. The chain is built from TRBV30 and TRBJ1-4, with D tentatively TRBD1 (6 bases). CDR3 residues: CAWSKEVGTEKLFF. In DNA, the CDR3 is TGTGCCTGGAGTAAGGAAGTCGGGACAGAAAAACTGTTTTTT.